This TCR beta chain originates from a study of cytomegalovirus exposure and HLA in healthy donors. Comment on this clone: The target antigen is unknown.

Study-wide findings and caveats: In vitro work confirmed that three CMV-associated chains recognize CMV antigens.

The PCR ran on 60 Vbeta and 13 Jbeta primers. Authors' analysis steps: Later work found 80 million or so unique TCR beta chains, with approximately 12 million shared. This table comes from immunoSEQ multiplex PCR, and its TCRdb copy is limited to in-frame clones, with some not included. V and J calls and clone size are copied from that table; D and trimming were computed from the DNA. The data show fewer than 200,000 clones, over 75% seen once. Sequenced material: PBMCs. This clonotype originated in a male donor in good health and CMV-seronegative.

CDR3 nucleotides: TGTGCCAGCAGCTACAGACAGGGGGCAAGCACAGATACGCAGTATTTT. This codes for CASSYRQGASTDTQYF. The V call is TRBV27, the J call TRBJ2-3, with 10 bases matching TRBD1. The CDR3 loop spans 16 amino acids. V gave up 6 bases and J gave up 0 bases; unmatched junction bases: 6. Germline CDR1 is MNHEY and CDR2 is SMNVEV (reference sequence).